This T cell receptor (beta chain) derives from a study of CD8 T cells in Susac syndrome. Random hexamers primed reverse transcription of about 0.5 to 1 ug RNA. A multiplex approach, immunoSEQ multiplex PCR, amplified TCR beta CDR3 across 54 Vbeta and 13 Jbeta. TCRdb used MiXCR to reprocess the immunoSEQ multiplex PCR reads, holding one entry per CDR3 protein. The table lists 400,000 or so distinct CDR3 sequences, more than 80% of them singletons, with about 0.1% in the top ten. Peripheral blood CD8+ and CD4+ T cells were profiled by TCR beta sequencing. Control patients had untreated stable or active relapsing-remitting multiple sclerosis by revised McDonald criteria. Negative isolation yielded CD8+ and CD4+ T cells; FACS enriched TEMRA cells. The CDR3 consists of 17 residues. V shed 1 base and J shed 1 base, with 15 bases lying between them. From germline, CDR1 is MGHDK and CDR2 SYGVNS.

This chain uses TRBV25-1 with TRBJ2-3, with D maybe TRBD2 (6 bases). The sequencing input was CD8+ T cells from PBMCs. This clonotype was sampled from a human donor with multiple sclerosis. The CDR3 loop reads CASSESLEGLRTDTQYF. The CDR3, as DNA: TGTGCCAGCAGTGAATCGCTGGAGGGGCTTCGCACAGATACGCAGTATTTT.